This entry concerns a single T cell receptor (beta chain). The sample is drawn from a study of control samples from healthy donors and cancer patients. Trimming stripped 4 bases from V and 0 bases from J, with 22 bases between. The CDR3 is 18 amino acids. Germline V gene lookup returns CDR1 SGHDT and CDR2 YYEEEE. The repertoire was sequenced with immunoSEQ multiplex PCR; TCRdb's copy has only in-frame clones and lacks some. The data show about 160,000 clones, with over 85% seen just once and 9.5% to 15% held by the top ten. This TCR came from a young man in good health. The chain employs TRBV5-6 and TRBJ2-5; D is perhaps TRBD2 (7 bases). The specimen was blood. The CDR3 spells CASSLRALGGPYQETQYF. The CDR3, as DNA: TGTGCCAGCAGCCTGCGCGCCCTCGGGGGGCCGTACCAAGAGACCCAGTACTTC.